The 15 T cell receptor beta chains below were found in one sample sequenced in a study of cytomegalovirus exposure and HLA in healthy donors. The PCR used 60 Vbeta and 13 Jbeta primers. Here immunoSEQ multiplex PCR was the method, and the copy in TCRdb shows in-frame clones only, minus some. In the table there are around 140,000 clones, about three quarters of which are singletons. The sequenced sample consisted of PBMCs. The origin of the receptors is a female donor in good health and CMV-seronegative.

The rearrangement uses TRBV7-8 and TRBJ2-5; D is perhaps TRBD2 (7 bases). In germline, CDR1 is SGHVS, CDR2 FQNEAQ. This CDR3 has 13 amino acids. Between the trimmed V and J ends, which lost 8 bases and 6 bases, there was a span of 16 bases. The CDR3 protein is CASGTKGGQTQYF. The CDR3 region has the DNA TGTGCCAGCGGCACCAAGGGGGGGCAGACCCAGTACTTC.

This clone has only one observation. The genes are TRBV30 and TRBJ2-3, with 7 bases matching TRBD2. The V segment lost 0 bases and the J segment 4 bases; nucleotides outside the gene matches: 7. Germline CDR1 reads GTSNPN; CDR2 reads SVGIG (reference sequence). The CDR3 is 15 amino acids. CDR3 in DNA: TGTGCCTGGAGTGTGGGAGGGAGCAAGGCAGATACGCAGTATTTT. Translating it yields CAWSVGGSKADTQYF.

This clone has just one count. The chain carries TRBV28 and TRBJ2-5; TRBD1 is a possible D gene (6 bases). V shed 3 bases and J shed 5 bases, with 16 bases lying between them. The CDR3 spans 15 residues. CDR1 and CDR2 from the germline V gene are MDHEN and SYDVKM. CDR3 coding DNA: TGTGCCAGCAGTTTTGGGGACACAGGGAAGGAGACCCAGTACTTC. Translating it yields CASSFGDTGKETQYF.

The chain carries TRBV29-1 and TRBJ1-1; D gene unclear. The ends were cut back, 4 bases at V and 6 bases at J, with 12 bases in the middle. In germline, CDR1 is SQVTM, CDR2 ANQGSEA. The CDR3 totals 12 residues. For the CDR3, the DNA is TGCAGCGTTGGTCTCCCGCAGTCTGAAGCTTTCTTT. Its protein product is CSVGLPQSEAFF. Full variable domain (rest looked up from reference TRBV29-1 and TRBJ1-1): SAVISQKPSRDICQRGTSLTIQCQVDSQVTMMFWYRQQPGQSLTLIATANQGSEATYESGFVIDKFPISRPNLTFSTLTVSNMSPEDSSIYLCSVGLPQSEAFFGQGTRLTVV.

This chain uses TRBV28 with TRBJ2-7; weak D call: TRBD2 (7 bases). The germline V and J ends were trimmed by 8 bases and 6 bases, with 11 bases remaining between them. The germline CDR1 and CDR2 sequences are MDHEN and SYDVKM. The CDR3 is 11 amino acids. CDR3 sequence reads: CASGGGGEQYF. The CDR3 DNA reads as TGTGCCAGCGGGGGGGGCGGCGAGCAGTACTTC. Full variable domain (remainder filled in from reference TRBV28 and TRBJ2-7): DVKVTQSSRYLVKRTGEKVFLECVQDMDHENMFWYRQDPGLGLRLIYFSYDVKMKEKGDIPEGYSVSREKKERFSLILESASTNQTSMYLCASGGGGEQYFGPGTRLTVT.

This chain joins TRBV28 and TRBJ1-1; D might be TRBD1 (6 bases). Deletions cut 10 bases from V and 1 base from J, with 22 bases between. The germline V gene encodes CDR1 MDHEN and CDR2 SYDVKM. CDR3 length: 16 residues. CDR3 DNA: TGTGCCACCCGTGCCCCGGGGGGCGCCGGGAACACTGAAGCTTTCTTT. It codes for CATRAPGGAGNTEAFF. The complete variable domain, with remaining parts taken from reference TRBV28 and TRBJ1-1, reads DVKVTQSSRYLVKRTGEKVFLECVQDMDHENMFWYRQDPGLGLRLIYFSYDVKMKEKGDIPEGYSVSREKKERFSLILESASTNQTSMYLCATRAPGGAGNTEAFFGQGTRLTVV.

The genes are TRBV6-1 and TRBJ1-5; no definite D call. The V end was cut by 2 bases, the J end by 2 bases, with 13 bases between. This CDR3 region has 16 residues. Germline CDR1 is MNHNS and CDR2 is SASEGT. CDR3 DNA sequence: TGTGCCAGCAGTGAATTGGGCGGACTCGGCAATCAGCCCCAGCATTTT. Translating it yields CASSELGGLGNQPQHF.

J is TRBJ2-7 and V is TRBV5-7; 12 nucleotides agree with TRBD2. TRBV5-7 is known as an ORF, though its function is uncertain. J lost 4 bases, V lost 3 bases, and 8 bases had no gene match. CDR3 size: 16 residues. CDR3 sequence (DNA): TGTGCCAGCAGCTCAAAGACTAGCGGGGGATGGTACGAGCAGTACTTC. The encoded protein is CASSSKTSGGWYEQYF.

The rearrangement links TRBV29-1 to TRBJ2-7; TRBD1 matches 9 bases. Germline values: CDR1 SQVTM, CDR2 ANQGSEA. The CDR3 is 13 amino acids. V gave up 6 bases and J gave up 3 bases; unmatched junction bases: 6. The CDR3 region is CSVWTGESYEQYF. CDR3 coding DNA: TGCAGCGTATGGACAGGGGAGAGCTACGAGCAGTACTTC.

The rearrangement links TRBV5-1 to TRBJ1-2; 7 bases map to TRBD1. The junction had 9 bases not matched to a gene; V was cut back by 1 base and J by 6 bases. There are 15 residues in the CDR3. Germline assignment: CDR1 SGHRS and CDR2 YFSETQ. CDR3 loop: CASSLNTGAFDGYTF. The CDR3 nucleotides are TGCGCCAGCAGCTTGAATACAGGGGCATTCGATGGCTACACCTTC.

This chain joins TRBV29-1 and TRBJ1-1, with unresolved D. The CDR3 has 13 residues. Trimming pared 5 bases from V and 3 bases from J, leaving 13 bases between. CDR1 and CDR2 (germline): SQVTM, ANQGSEA. CDR3 loop: CSVPEGGDTEAFF. The DNA for the CDR3 is TGCAGCGTTCCCGAGGGCGGGGACACTGAAGCTTTCTTT.

V and J are TRBV10-2 and TRBJ2-4; tentative D call: TRBD1 (5 bases). V was pared by 5 bases and J by 5 bases, with 16 bases between. Looked up from germline, CDR1 is WSHSY and CDR2 is SAAADI. The CDR3 sequence is 15 residues long. CDR3 in amino acids: CASSNTGSLQNIQYF. In DNA form, the CDR3 reads TGCGCCAGCAGTAACACAGGCTCGCTCCAAAACATTCAGTACTTC.

The gene calls are TRBV4-1 and TRBJ2-7, with 9 bases aligning to TRBD1. CDR1 MGHRA and CDR2 YSYEKL come from the germline V gene. Trimming cost V 5 bases and J 0 bases; bases outside gene matches: 5. This CDR3 spans 15 amino acids. The CDR3 nucleotides read TGCGCCAGCAGCACTCAGACAGGGGGCTCCTACGAGCAGTACTTC. Translated, it gives CASSTQTGGSYEQYF.

The chain recombines TRBV7-6 with TRBJ2-7; a possible D gene is TRBD1 (5 bases). Germline values: CDR1 SGHVS, CDR2 FNYEAQ. Trimming took 8 bases from V and 5 from J, leaving 16 bases between them. This CDR3 has 13 amino acids. CDR3 residues: CASQSQGLDEQYF. CDR3 coding DNA: TGTGCCAGCCAGTCCCAGGGTTTGGACGAGCAGTACTTC.

This clone was detected only a few times. The chain carries TRBV5-1 and TRBJ2-7; 10 bases fit TRBD2. J was trimmed by 0 bases and V by 3 bases; bases with no gene match: 3. CDR1 and CDR2 (germline): SGHRS, YFSETQ. CDR3 length equals 15 residues. The chain's CDR3 is CASSSSGGFSYEQYF. The CDR3 DNA is TGCGCCAGCAGCTCTAGCGGGGGATTCTCCTACGAGCAGTACTTC.